Listed below are T cell receptor beta chains from one sample, sequenced in a study of T cell responses to AZD1222 COVID-19 vaccine. Sequencing used immunoSEQ multiplex PCR; TCRdb keeps in-frame clones, though not all of them. Among around 97,000 clones listed, roughly nine tenths were seen once. The starting material was peripheral blood, obtained on day 0 of AZD1222 vaccination. These receptors originate from an adult in good health. Both conserved end residues are part of each CDR3. A D gene is named only where the DNA matches it firmly. The size entry is marked missing in some rows and otherwise reads once, few, many or a size class.

TGTGCCAGTAGTAGCGACAGGGGAACCTACGAGCAGTACTTC	CASSSDRGTYEQYF	TRBJ2-7	TRBD1	-	TRBV19
TGTGCCAGCAGCCCCGGGACAGGTTACAATGAGCAGTTCTTC	CASSPGTGYNEQFF	TRBJ2-1	TRBD1	once	TRBV7-2
TGCGCCAGCAGCCAAGAATTTGTGGGACAGACTATATACAATGAGCAGTTCTTC	CASSQEFVGQTIYNEQFF	TRBJ2-1	TRBD1	-	TRBV4-1
TGTGCCAGCAGCCCGCGGGGACTAGCGGGAGGGCCTACCTACAATGAGCAGTTCTTC	CASSPRGLAGGPTYNEQFF	TRBJ2-1	TRBD2	-	TRBV27
TGTGCCAGCTGGACAGGGGGTAGAGGAAACACCATATATTTT	CASWTGGRGNTIYF	TRBJ1-3	TRBD1	-	TRBV19
TGTGCCAGCAGCACGCCTCCTCGGACACTTGGGGGCGAGCAGTACTTC	CASSTPPRTLGGEQYF	TRBJ2-7	-	-	TRBV7-2
TGCGCCAGCAGCATACAGGGGGCCAGCTCCCCAACCACCTACGAGCAGTACTTC	CASSIQGASSPTTYEQYF	TRBJ2-7	TRBD1	-	TRBV5-1
TGTGCCAGCCGCAGGGGGGCGCCTGGAAACACCATATATTTT	CASRRGAPGNTIYF	TRBJ1-3	TRBD1	-	TRBV28
TGTGCCAGCAGCCAAGATCGCGGGAGGGCGGTCGAGCAGTACTTC	CASSQDRGRAVEQYF	TRBJ2-7	TRBD2	-	TRBV14
TGTGCCAGCAGCCAGGGACAAATAATGAACACTGAAGCTTTCTTT	CASSQGQIMNTEAFF	TRBJ1-1	-	-	TRBV3-1/TRBV3-2